Shown below are 15 T cell receptor beta chains from a single sample sequenced in a study of vaccination effects on CD4 cells after COVID-19. Which antigens these TCRs recognize remains unknown. Antigen-specific CD4+ T cells expanded by the ViraFEST assay with viral peptide pools were then sequenced. Culture lasted under 13 days before CD4+ T cell isolation. Profiling relied on immunoSEQ multiplex PCR, and the TCRdb table lists in-frame clones only, not all of them. The table records around 79,000 clones, approximately 74% of them present only once. The source material was CD4+ T cells from PBMCs cultured with HCoV-229E spike peptides, sampled before COVID-19 vaccination. Source of these receptors: a human donor who received a COVID-19 vaccine.

The chain combines TRBV24-1 with TRBJ2-1, with TRBD1 matching 9 bases. The CDR3 covers 15 residues. Germline V gene lookup returns CDR1 KGHDR and CDR2 SFDVKD. J gave up 5 bases and V 4 bases, and 5 bases lay outside the gene matches. The CDR3 region is CATSDPRTGDNEQFF. CDR3 in DNA: TGTGCCACCAGTGACCCGAGGACAGGGGACAATGAGCAGTTCTTC.

The chain carries TRBV4-1 and TRBJ2-4, with 8 bases that match TRBD2. Trimming removed 0 bases from V and 3 bases from J; junction bases left unmatched: 13. Germline CDR1 reads MGHRA; CDR2 reads YSYEKL. This CDR3 spans 19 amino acids. This chain's CDR3 is CASSQDGRWVAGYKNIQYF. CDR3 in DNA: TGCGCCAGCAGCCAAGATGGGCGGTGGGTAGCGGGGTACAAAAACATTCAGTACTTC.

The J gene is TRBJ1-2, the V gene TRBV5-6; TRBD1 agrees at 7 bases. This CDR3 spans 15 amino acids. With V trimmed by 4 bases and J by 0 bases, 6 bases remained unmatched. Germline V gene lookup returns CDR1 SGHDT and CDR2 YYEEEE. Here the CDR3 DNA reads TGTGCCAGCAGCCTAATACAGGGGCCTAACTATGGCTACACCTTC. Its translation is CASSLIQGPNYGYTF.

This rearrangement joins TRBV6-1 to TRBJ2-3; D tentatively reads TRBD1 or TRBD2 (5 bases each). This CDR3 has 16 amino acids. Per germline, CDR1 MNHNS and CDR2 SASEGT. V shed 1 base and J shed 5 bases, with 16 bases lying between them. The CDR3: CASSEEGTSFGDTQYF. DNA of the CDR3: TGTGCCAGCAGTGAAGAGGGGACCTCGTTCGGAGATACGCAGTATTTT.

This clone has only a few counts. The gene calls are TRBV2 and TRBJ2-1; 11 bases line up with TRBD1. The length of the CDR3 is 14 residues. The J segment lost 7 bases and the V segment lost 6 bases, leaving 5 bases of the junction unmatched. Germline V gene data show CDR1 as SNHLY and CDR2 as FYNNEI. The CDR3 DNA reads as TGTGCCAGCAGCTCTGGACAGGGGGCGAATGAGCAGTTCTTC. Protein sequence: CASSSGQGANEQFF.

The chain recombines TRBV9 with TRBJ2-5; TRBD2 matches at 10 bases. This CDR3 has 21 residues. The germline V gene has CDR1 SGDLS and CDR2 YYNGEE. The junction had 26 bases not matched to a gene; V was cut back by 4 bases and J by 5 bases. CDR3 coding DNA: TGTGCCAGCAGCCCGAGCTCCCACCAGGTGGGAATAGCGGGGGGCCGGGAGACCCAGTACTTC. It translates to CASSPSSHQVGIAGGRETQYF.

The V and J genes are TRBV5-6 and TRBJ2-5; D is ambiguous. Looked up from germline, CDR1 is SGHDT and CDR2 is YYEEEE. Trimming left V 0 bases short and J 2 bases short, with 11 bases between. The CDR3 spans 15 residues. CDR3 loop: CASSLVLPSQETQYF. The CDR3 DNA sequence: TGTGCCAGCAGCTTGGTCCTCCCCAGTCAAGAGACCCAGTACTTC.

The J gene is TRBJ2-3, the V gene TRBV5-1; 9 bases are shared with TRBD1. J was trimmed by 6 bases and V by 9 bases; bases with no gene match: 20. The CDR3 totals 17 residues. CDR1 is SGHRS and CDR2 is YFSETQ in the germline V gene. The CDR3 reads CATTSLPGQGSLDTQYF. The CDR3 DNA sequence: TGCGCCACCACGTCACTCCCGGGACAGGGATCGTTGGATACGCAGTATTTT.

The chain has TRBV6-6 and TRBJ2-7; the match to TRBD1 covers 7 bases. Trimming took 4 bases from V and 3 from J; bases not matched to a gene: 6. Germline CDR1 reads MNHNY; CDR2 reads SVGAGI (reference sequence). The CDR3 has 14 residues. The CDR3 reads CASSSGTAFYEQYV. The CDR3 DNA sequence: TGTGCCAGCAGTTCCGGGACAGCTTTCTACGAGCAGTACGTC.

The chain uses TRBV7-2 and TRBJ2-5; 10 positions agree with TRBD2. The CDR3 covers 16 residues. The ends lost 3 bases at V and 2 bases at J; junction bases unmatched: 6. The V gene's germline CDR1 is SGHTA and CDR2 FQGNSA. CDR3 coding DNA: TGTGCCAGCAGCTTCAAAGCGGGGGGGATACAAGAGACCCAGTACTTC. Its translation is CASSFKAGGIQETQYF.

The CDR3: CASSRLPGGQGRYGYTF. Written as DNA, the CDR3 is TGTGCCAGCAGTCGTCTCCCCGGAGGACAGGGACGATATGGCTACACCTTC. The chain carries TRBV7-2 and TRBJ1-2; 8 nucleotides align to TRBD1. The CDR3 is 17 amino acids. CDR1 is SGHTA and CDR2 is FQGNSA in the germline V gene. V was clipped by 6 bases and J by 5 bases; unmatched bases: 17.

This chain connects TRBV5-1 to TRBJ1-1; 8 bases match TRBD1. CDR1 and CDR2 (germline): SGHRS, YFSETQ. V shed 0 bases and J 4 bases; nucleotides not matched to a gene: 5. CDR3 size: 15 residues. The CDR3 nucleotides read TGCGCCAGCAGCTTGGATGGGACAGGTCGCACTGAAGCTTTCTTT. Protein sequence: CASSLDGTGRTEAFF.

The genes are TRBV18 and TRBJ1-1; 9 bases are shared with TRBD1. The CDR3 has 15 amino acids. J lost 4 bases, V lost 3 bases, and 6 bases had no gene match. The germline gives CDR1 KGHSH, CDR2 LQKENI. The CDR3 reads CASSPPGQGFTEAFF. CDR3 bases: TGTGCCAGCTCACCTCCGGGACAGGGTTTCACTGAAGCTTTCTTT.

This rearrangement joins TRBV4-1 to TRBJ1-3; possibly TRBD1 for D (5 bases). Germline V lookup: CDR1 MGHRA, CDR2 YSYEKL. The CDR3 spans 15 residues. V gave up 1 base and J gave up 2 bases, with 9 bases separating them. The CDR3 spells CASSQGTQTGNTIYF. For the CDR3, the DNA is TGCGCCAGCAGCCAAGGGACACAGACTGGAAACACCATATATTTT.

The rearrangement uses TRBV30 and TRBJ1-1; 11 nucleotides match TRBD1. This CDR3 contains 21 residues. Germline values: CDR1 GTSNPN, CDR2 SVGIG (reference sequence). The CDR3 DNA is TGTGCTTACCAGGGTAAGGACAGGGGGCTGGAACGCGAAGTCGGGGGCACTGAAGCTTTCTTT. This sequence encodes CAYQGKDRGLEREVGGTEAFF.